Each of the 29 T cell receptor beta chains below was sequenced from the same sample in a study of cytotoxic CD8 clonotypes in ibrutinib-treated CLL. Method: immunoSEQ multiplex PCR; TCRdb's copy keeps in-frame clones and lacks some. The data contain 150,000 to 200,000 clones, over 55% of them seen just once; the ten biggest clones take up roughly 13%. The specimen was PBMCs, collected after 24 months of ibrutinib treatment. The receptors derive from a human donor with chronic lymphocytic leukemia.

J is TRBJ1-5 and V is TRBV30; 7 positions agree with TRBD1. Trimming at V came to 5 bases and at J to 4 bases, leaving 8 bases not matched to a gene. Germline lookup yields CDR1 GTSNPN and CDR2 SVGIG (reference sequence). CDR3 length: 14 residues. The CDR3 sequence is CAWATTGNNQPQHF. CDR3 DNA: TGTGCCTGGGCCACGACAGGGAATAATCAGCCCCAGCATTTT.

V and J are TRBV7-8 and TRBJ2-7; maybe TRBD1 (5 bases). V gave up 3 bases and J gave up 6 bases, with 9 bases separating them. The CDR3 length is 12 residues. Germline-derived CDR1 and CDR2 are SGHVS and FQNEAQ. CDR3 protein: CASSFEDTEQYF. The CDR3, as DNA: TGTGCCAGCAGCTTCGAGGACACCGAGCAGTACTTC.

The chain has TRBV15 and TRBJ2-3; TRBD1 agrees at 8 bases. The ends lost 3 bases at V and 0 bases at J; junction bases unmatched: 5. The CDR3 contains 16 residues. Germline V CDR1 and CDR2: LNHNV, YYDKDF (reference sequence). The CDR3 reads CATSSTGGPSTDTQYF. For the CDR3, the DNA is TGTGCCACCAGCAGCACAGGGGGGCCGAGCACAGATACGCAGTATTTT.

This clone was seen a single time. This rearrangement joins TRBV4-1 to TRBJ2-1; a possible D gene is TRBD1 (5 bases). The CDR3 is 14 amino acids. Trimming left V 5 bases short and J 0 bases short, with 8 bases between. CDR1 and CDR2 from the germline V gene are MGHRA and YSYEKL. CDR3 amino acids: CASSVDSSYNEQFF. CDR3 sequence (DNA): TGCGCCAGCAGCGTAGACAGCTCCTACAATGAGCAGTTCTTC.

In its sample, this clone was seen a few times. Written as DNA, the CDR3 is TGTGCCAGCAGGCCTAGACTAGTCCCCTTATACGAGCAGTACTTC. This gives the protein CASRPRLVPLYEQYF. The chain joins TRBV28 to TRBJ2-7; the D gene is possibly TRBD2 (6 bases). There are 15 residues in the CDR3. V lost 6 bases, J lost 4 bases, and 19 bases lay in between. The germline V gene encodes CDR1 MDHEN and CDR2 SYDVKM.

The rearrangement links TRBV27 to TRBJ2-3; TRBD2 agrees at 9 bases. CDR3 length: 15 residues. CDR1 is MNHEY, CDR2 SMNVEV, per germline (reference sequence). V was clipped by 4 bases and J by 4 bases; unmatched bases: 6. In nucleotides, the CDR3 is TGTGCCAGCAGTTCTCTTAGCGGGAGCCCAGATACGCAGTATTTT. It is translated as CASSSLSGSPDTQYF.

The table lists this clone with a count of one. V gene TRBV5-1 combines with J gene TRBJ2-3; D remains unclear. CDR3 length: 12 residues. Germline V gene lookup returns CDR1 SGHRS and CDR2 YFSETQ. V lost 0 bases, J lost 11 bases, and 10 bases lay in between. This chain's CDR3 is CASSLGLEEQYF. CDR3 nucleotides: TGCGCCAGCAGCTTGGGCCTCGAAGAGCAGTATTTT.

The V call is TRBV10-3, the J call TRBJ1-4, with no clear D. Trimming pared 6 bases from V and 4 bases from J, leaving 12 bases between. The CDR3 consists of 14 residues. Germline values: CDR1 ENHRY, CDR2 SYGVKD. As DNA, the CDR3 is TGTGCCATCAGCCGTACAACCCTTAATGAAAAACTGTTTTTT. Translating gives CAISRTTLNEKLFF.

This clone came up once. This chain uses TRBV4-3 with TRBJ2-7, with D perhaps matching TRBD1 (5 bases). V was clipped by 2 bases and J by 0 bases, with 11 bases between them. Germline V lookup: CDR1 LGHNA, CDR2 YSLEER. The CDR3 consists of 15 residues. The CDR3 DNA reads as TGCGCCAGCAGCCAACTACCGACAGTCTCCTACGAGCAGTACTTC. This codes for CASSQLPTVSYEQYF.

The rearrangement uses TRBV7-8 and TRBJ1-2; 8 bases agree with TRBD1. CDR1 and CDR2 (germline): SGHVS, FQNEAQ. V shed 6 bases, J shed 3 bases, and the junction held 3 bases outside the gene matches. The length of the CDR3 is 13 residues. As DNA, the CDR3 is TGTGCCAGCAGACAGACAGGGGACTATGGCTACACCTTC. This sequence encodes CASRQTGDYGYTF. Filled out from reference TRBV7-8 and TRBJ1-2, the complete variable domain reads GAGVSQSPRYKVAKRGQDVALRCDPISGHVSLFWYQQALGQGPEFLTYFQNEAQLDKSGLPSDRFFAERPEGSVSTLKIQRTQQEDSAVYLCASRQTGDYGYTFGSGTRLTVV.

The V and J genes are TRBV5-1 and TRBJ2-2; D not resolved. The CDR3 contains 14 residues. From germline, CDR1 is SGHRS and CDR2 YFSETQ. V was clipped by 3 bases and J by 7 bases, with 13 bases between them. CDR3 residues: CASSSASGVGELFF. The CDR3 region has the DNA TGCGCCAGCAGCTCCGCATCCGGAGTCGGGGAGCTGTTTTTT.

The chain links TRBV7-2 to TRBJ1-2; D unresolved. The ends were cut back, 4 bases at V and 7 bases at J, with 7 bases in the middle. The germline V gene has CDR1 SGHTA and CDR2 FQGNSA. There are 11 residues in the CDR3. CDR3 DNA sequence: TGTGCCAGCAGCTCCTATAGTGGCTACACCTTC. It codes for CASSSYSGYTF.

Here the CDR3 DNA reads TGTGCCAGCAGTTTATTGGAATACGAGCAGTACTTC. It specifies CASSLLEYEQYF. The V call is TRBV28, the J call TRBJ2-7, with unresolved D. V lost 1 base and J lost 4, with 5 bases in between. Germline V lookup: CDR1 MDHEN, CDR2 SYDVKM. The CDR3 has 12 residues.

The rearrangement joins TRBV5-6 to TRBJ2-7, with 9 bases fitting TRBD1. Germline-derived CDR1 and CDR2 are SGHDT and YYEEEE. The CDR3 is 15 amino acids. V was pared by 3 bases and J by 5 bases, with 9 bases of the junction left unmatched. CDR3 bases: TGTGCCAGCAGCTACCCTGGGACAGGGAACGACGAGCAGTACTTC. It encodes CASSYPGTGNDEQYF.

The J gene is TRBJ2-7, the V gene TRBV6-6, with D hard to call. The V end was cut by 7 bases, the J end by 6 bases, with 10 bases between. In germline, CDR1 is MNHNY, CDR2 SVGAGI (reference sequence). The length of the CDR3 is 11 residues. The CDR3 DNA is TGTGCCAGCAACGGATGGGGCGAGCAGTACTTC. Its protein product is CASNGWGEQYF.

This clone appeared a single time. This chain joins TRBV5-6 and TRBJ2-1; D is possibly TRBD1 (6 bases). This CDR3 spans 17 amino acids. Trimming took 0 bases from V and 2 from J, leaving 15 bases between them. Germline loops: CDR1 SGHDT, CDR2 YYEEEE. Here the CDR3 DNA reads TGTGCCAGCAGCTTGGATTCAGGGGATCTTGCCTACAATGAGCAGTTCTTC. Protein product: CASSLDSGDLAYNEQFF. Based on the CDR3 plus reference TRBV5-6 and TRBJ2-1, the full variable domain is DAGVTQSPTHLIKTRGQQVTLRCSPKSGHDTVSWYQQALGQGPQFIFQYYEEEERQRGNFPDRFSGHQFPNYSSELNVNALLLGDSALYLCASSLDSGDLAYNEQFFGPGTRLTVL.

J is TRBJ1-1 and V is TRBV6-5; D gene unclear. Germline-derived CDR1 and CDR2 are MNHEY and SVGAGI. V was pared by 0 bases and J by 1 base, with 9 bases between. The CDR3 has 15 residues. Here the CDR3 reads CASSYSTTGNTEAFF. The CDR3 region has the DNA TGTGCCAGCAGTTACTCGACGACCGGGAACACTGAAGCTTTCTTT.

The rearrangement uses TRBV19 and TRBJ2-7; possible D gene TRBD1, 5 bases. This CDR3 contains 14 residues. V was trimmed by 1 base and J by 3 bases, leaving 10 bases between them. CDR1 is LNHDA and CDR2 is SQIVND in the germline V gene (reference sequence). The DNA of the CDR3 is TGTGCCAGTAGTATAGTAGGGGCAGACTACGAGCAGTACTTC. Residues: CASSIVGADYEQYF.

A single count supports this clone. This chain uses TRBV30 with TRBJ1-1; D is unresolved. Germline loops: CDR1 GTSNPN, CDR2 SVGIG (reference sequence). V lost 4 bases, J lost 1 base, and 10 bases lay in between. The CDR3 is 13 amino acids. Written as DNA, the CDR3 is TGTGCCTGGATTCAAGTTCCGAACACTGAAGCTTTCTTT. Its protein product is CAWIQVPNTEAFF.

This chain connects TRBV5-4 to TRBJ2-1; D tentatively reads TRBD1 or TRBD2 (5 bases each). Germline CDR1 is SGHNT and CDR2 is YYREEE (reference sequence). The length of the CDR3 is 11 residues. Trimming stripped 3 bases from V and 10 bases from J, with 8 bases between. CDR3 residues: CASSWGYEQFF. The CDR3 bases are TGTGCCAGCAGCTGGGGGTACGAGCAGTTCTTC.

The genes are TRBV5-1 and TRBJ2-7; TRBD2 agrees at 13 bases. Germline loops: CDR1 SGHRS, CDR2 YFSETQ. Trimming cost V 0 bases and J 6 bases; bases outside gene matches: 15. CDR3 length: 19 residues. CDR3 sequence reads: CASSLEGVSDGLAGVEQYF. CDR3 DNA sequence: TGCGCCAGCAGCTTGGAGGGGGTTTCGGACGGACTAGCGGGAGTCGAGCAGTACTTC.

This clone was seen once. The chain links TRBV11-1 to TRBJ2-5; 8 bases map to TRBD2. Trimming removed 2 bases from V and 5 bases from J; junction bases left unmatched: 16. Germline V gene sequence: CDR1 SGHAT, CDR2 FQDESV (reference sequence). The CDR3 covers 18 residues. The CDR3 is CASSLNLGGLAKFETQYF. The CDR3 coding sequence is TGTGCCAGCAGCTTAAACCTCGGAGGACTAGCAAAGTTTGAGACCCAGTACTTC.

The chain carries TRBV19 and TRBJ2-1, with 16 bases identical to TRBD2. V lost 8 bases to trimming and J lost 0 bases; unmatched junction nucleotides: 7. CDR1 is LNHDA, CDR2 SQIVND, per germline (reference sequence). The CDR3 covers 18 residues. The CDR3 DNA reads TGTGCCAGTGTTCCGGGACTAGCGGGAGGGGGCTCCTACAATGAGCAGTTCTTC. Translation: CASVPGLAGGGSYNEQFF.

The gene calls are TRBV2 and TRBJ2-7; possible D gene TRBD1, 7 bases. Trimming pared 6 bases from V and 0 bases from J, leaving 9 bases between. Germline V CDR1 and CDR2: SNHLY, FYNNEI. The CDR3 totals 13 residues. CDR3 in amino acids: CASRRDSSYEQYF. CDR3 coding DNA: TGTGCCAGCAGGCGGGACAGCTCCTACGAGCAGTACTTC.

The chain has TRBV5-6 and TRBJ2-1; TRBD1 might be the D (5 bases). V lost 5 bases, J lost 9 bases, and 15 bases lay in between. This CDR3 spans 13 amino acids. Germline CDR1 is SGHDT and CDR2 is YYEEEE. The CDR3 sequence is CASRTGPGPEQFF. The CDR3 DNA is TGTGCCAGCAGAACAGGACCCGGGCCTGAGCAGTTCTTC.

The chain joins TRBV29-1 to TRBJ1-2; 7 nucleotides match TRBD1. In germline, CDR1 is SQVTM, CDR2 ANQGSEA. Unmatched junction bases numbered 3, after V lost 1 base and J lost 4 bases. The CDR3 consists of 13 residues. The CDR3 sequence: CSVEGQGVYGYTF. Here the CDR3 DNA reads TGCAGCGTTGAAGGGCAGGGGGTCTATGGCTACACCTTC.

As DNA, the CDR3 is TGTGCCAGCGGTCAACTGCTAGCGCAATACAATGAGCAGTTCTTC. It yields the protein CASGQLLAQYNEQFF. The V and J genes are TRBV7-9 and TRBJ2-1; maybe TRBD2 (6 bases). Germline V gene data show CDR1 as SEHNR and CDR2 as FQNEAQ (reference sequence). Between the trimmed V and J ends, which lost 8 bases and 4 bases, there was a span of 18 bases. The CDR3 runs 15 residues.

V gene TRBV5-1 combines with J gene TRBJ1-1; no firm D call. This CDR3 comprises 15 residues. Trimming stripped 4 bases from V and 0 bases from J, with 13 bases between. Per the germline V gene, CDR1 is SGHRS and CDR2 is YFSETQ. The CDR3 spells CASSPRVRMNTEAFF. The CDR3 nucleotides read TGCGCCAGCAGCCCTCGGGTACGAATGAACACTGAAGCTTTCTTT.

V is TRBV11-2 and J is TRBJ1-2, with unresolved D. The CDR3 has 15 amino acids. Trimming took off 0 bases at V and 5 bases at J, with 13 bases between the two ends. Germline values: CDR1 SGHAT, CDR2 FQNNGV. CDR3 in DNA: TGTGCCAGCAGCTTAGATCGCCCGGGAAATTATGGCTACACCTTC. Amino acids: CASSLDRPGNYGYTF. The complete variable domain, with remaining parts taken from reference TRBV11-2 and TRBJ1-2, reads EAGVAQSPRYKIIEKRQSVAFWCNPISGHATLYWYQQILGQGPKLLIQFQNNGVVDDSQLPKDRFSAERLKGVDSTLKIQPAKLEDSAVYLCASSLDRPGNYGYTFGSGTRLTVV.